The sequence of this T cell receptor beta chain was determined in a study of cytomegalovirus exposure and HLA in healthy donors. Overall study: Out of roughly 200 million T cells, an earlier analysis found over 100 million unique TCR beta sequences in total. Study-wide points: Some V segments (TRBV6-2 and TRBV6-3 among them) were excluded as indistinguishable. Researchers counted around 160 TCR beta chains as cytomegalovirus-associated. Specificity for CMV antigens was confirmed in vitro for a few of the CMV-associated chains.

Germline V gene data show CDR1 as MGHRA and CDR2 as YSYEKL. The trim removed 0 bases at V and 9 bases at J, leaving 13 bases unmatched. The CDR3 is 17 residues long. On this clone: Antigen unknown.

With 60 Vbeta and 13 Jbeta primers, the PCR was carried out. Method: immunoSEQ multiplex PCR; TCRdb's copy keeps in-frame clones and lacks some. Its clone listing holds 200,000 to 250,000 clones. Sequencing was performed on PBMCs. The chain combines TRBV4-1 with TRBJ2-1, with TRBD2 matching over 8 bases. The receptor was derived from a girl aged 2 to 10 in good health and CMV-seropositive. The CDR3 nucleotides read TGCGCCAGCAGCCAAGATCTGGGACTAGGGGCCGGGAGTGAGCAGTTCTTC. Translation gives CASSQDLGLGAGSEQFF.